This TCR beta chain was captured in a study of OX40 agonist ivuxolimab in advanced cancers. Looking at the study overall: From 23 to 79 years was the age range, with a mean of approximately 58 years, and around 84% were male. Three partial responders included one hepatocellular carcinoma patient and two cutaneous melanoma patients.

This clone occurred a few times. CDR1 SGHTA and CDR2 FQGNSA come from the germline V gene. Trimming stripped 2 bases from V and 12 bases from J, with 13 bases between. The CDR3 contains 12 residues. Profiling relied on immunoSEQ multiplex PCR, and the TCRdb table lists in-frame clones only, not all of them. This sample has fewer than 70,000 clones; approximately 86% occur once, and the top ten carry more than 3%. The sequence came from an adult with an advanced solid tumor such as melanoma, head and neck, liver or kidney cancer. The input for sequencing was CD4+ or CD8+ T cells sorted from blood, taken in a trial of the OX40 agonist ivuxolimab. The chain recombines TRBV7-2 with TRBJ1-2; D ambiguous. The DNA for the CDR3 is TGTGCCAGCAGCTTAAAAGGGTCGGCCGACACCTTC. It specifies CASSLKGSADTF.